These T cell receptor beta chains were read from a single sample in a study of radiation and T cells in renal cell carcinoma. Sequencing was performed with immunoSEQ multiplex PCR; in TCRdb, only in-frame clones are kept and a portion is missing. The sample includes around 99,000 clones, more than 65% of them seen just once. The sequencing here drew on blood, taken from a patient whose treatment included radiotherapy and nephrectomy. The receptors here all came from a man in his 60s with renal cell carcinoma. Both conserved end residues are part of each CDR3. A D gene is named only where the DNA matches it firmly. Size is stated for part of the rows, as once, few or many counts, or as a class when the clone is expanded.

D: .; J: TRBJ2-7; size: .; V: TRBV4-1; CDR3: CASSSAGLTSYEQYF; DNA: TGCGCCAGCAGCAGCGCGGGACTTACCTCCTACGAGCAGTACTTC
D: TRBD2; J: TRBJ2-5; size: .; V: TRBV4-1; CDR3: CASSQEGLAGRETQYF; DNA: TGCGCCAGCAGCCAAGAGGGACTAGCGGGAAGGGAGACCCAGTACTTC
D: TRBD1; J: TRBJ1-4; size: .; V: TRBV5-1; CDR3: CASSVGQGPANEKLFF; DNA: TGCGCCAGCAGCGTAGGACAGGGTCCGGCTAATGAAAAACTGTTTTTT
D: TRBD1; J: TRBJ2-7; size: .; V: TRBV7-2; CDR3: CASSLDSSGQTYEQYF; DNA: TGTGCCAGCAGCTTAGACTCCTCGGGACAGACCTACGAGCAGTACTTC
D: .; J: TRBJ2-7; size: .; V: TRBV10-3; CDR3: CAISEYTHYEQYF; DNA: TGTGCCATCAGTGAGTACACTCACTACGAGCAGTACTTC
D: TRBD2; J: TRBJ2-7; size: .; V: TRBV5-6; CDR3: CASVRGLAHEQYF; DNA: TGTGCCAGCGTAAGGGGACTAGCCCACGAGCAGTACTTC
D: .; J: TRBJ1-2; size: once; V: TRBV7-8; CDR3: CASSLRTYGYTF; DNA: TGTGCCAGCAGCTTAAGAACATATGGCTACACCTTC
D: TRBD1; J: TRBJ2-7; size: .; V: TRBV9; CDR3: CASSVGQESPYEQYF; DNA: TGTGCCAGCAGCGTGGGACAGGAGAGTCCCTACGAGCAGTACTTC
D: TRBD1; J: TRBJ1-4; size: .; V: TRBV2; CDR3: CASSRTGGFNEKLFF; DNA: TGTGCCAGCAGCAGAACAGGGGGATTTAATGAAAAACTGTTTTTT
D: TRBD1; J: TRBJ2-5; size: few; V: TRBV7-8; CDR3: CASSLGTGGQETQYF; DNA: TGTGCCAGCAGCTTAGGGACAGGGGGCCAAGAGACCCAGTACTTC
D: TRBD1; J: TRBJ1-1; size: once; V: TRBV15; CDR3: CATSRQTGSGTEAFF; DNA: TGTGCCACCAGCAGACAGACAGGGTCGGGCACTGAAGCTTTCTTT
D: TRBD2; J: TRBJ2-3; size: .; V: TRBV12-5; CDR3: CASGPSGASGTQYF; DNA: TGTGCTAGTGGTCCGTCGGGAGCTAGCGGTACGCAGTATTTT
D: .; J: TRBJ1-1; size: .; V: TRBV11-2; CDR3: CASSLGDTFSEGAFF; DNA: TGTGCCAGCAGCTTAGGGGACACCTTTTCGGAGGGAGCTTTCTTT
D: TRBD1; J: TRBJ2-7; size: .; V: TRBV7-2; CDR3: CASSPSTGVLREQYF; DNA: TGTGCCAGCAGCCCGTCGACAGGGGTCCTCCGCGAGCAGTACTTC
D: .; J: TRBJ2-7; size: .; V: TRBV11-2; CDR3: CASSTWGAVDREQYF; DNA: TGTGCCAGCAGCACGTGGGGGGCGGTGGACCGCGAGCAGTACTTC
D: .; J: TRBJ2-7; size: once; V: TRBV29-1; CDR3: CSVEDPWAEQYF; DNA: TGCAGCGTTGAAGATCCGTGGGCCGAGCAGTACTTC
D: .; J: TRBJ1-1; size: .; V: TRBV18; CDR3: CASSPGTQVPEAFF; DNA: TGTGCCAGCTCTCCAGGGACCCAGGTACCTGAAGCTTTCTTT
D: .; J: TRBJ1-5; size: .; V: TRBV5-6; CDR3: CASSFAGVVNQPQHF; DNA: TGTGCCAGCAGCTTCGCCGGGGTGGTCAATCAGCCCCAGCATTTT
D: TRBD1; J: TRBJ1-2; size: .; V: TRBV18; CDR3: CASSPPGQGRNYGYTF; DNA: TGTGCCAGCTCACCACCGGGACAGGGACGGAACTATGGCTACACCTTC
D: .; J: TRBJ1-3; size: .; V: TRBV12-5; CDR3: CASGLVQASGNTIYF; DNA: TGTGCTAGTGGTTTAGTACAGGCCTCTGGAAACACCATATATTTT
D: .; J: TRBJ2-1; size: .; V: TRBV11-2; CDR3: CASSLAGVYNEQFF; DNA: TGTGCCAGCAGCTTAGCGGGAGTATACAATGAGCAGTTCTTC
D: .; J: TRBJ1-4; size: .; V: TRBV28; CDR3: CASSPSLGVGEKLFF; DNA: TGTGCCAGCAGCCCCAGTCTTGGGGTTGGCGAAAAACTGTTTTTT